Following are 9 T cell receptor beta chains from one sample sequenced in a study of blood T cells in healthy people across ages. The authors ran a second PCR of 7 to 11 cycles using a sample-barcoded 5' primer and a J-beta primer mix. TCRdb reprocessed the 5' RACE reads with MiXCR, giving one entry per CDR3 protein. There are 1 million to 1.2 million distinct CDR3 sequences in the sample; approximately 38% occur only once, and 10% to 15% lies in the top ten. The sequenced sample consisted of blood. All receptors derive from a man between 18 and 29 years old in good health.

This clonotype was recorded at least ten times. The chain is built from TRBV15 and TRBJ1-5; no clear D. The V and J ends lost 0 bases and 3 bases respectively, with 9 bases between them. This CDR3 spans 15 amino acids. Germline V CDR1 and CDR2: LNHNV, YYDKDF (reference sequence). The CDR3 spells CATSRDKGFNQPQHF. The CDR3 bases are TGTGCCACCAGCAGAGATAAAGGATTCAATCAGCCCCAGCATTTT. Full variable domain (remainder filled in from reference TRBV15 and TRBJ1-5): DAMVIQNPRYQVTQFGKPVTLSCSQTLNHNVMYWYQQKSSQAPKLLFHYYDKDFNNEADTPDNFQSRRPNTSFCFLDIRSPGLGDTAMYLCATSRDKGFNQPQHFGDGTRLSIL.

The CDR3, as DNA: TGCGCCAGCAGCCCCGGAAGGGCCCGGCCGAAAAGGTTTTTT. This translates into CASSPGRARPKRFF. V is TRBV4-3 and J is TRBJ2-2; no firm D call. This CDR3 has 14 amino acids. The germline V and J ends were trimmed by 4 bases and 16 bases, with 22 bases remaining between them. Germline V lookup: CDR1 LGHNA, CDR2 YSLEER.

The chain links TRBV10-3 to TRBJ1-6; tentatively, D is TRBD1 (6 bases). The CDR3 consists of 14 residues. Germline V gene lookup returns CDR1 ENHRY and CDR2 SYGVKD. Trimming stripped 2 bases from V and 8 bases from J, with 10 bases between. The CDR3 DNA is TGTGCCATCAGTGAGCGGGGGGCCGATTCACCCCTCCACTTT. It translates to CAISERGADSPLHF.

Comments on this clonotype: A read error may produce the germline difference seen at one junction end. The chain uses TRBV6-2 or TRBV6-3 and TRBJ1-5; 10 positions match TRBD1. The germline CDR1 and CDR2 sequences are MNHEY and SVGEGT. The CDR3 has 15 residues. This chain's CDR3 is CASSYVTGGDQPQHF. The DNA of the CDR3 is TGTGCTAGCAGTTATGTGACAGGGGGCGATCAGCCCCAGCATTTT.

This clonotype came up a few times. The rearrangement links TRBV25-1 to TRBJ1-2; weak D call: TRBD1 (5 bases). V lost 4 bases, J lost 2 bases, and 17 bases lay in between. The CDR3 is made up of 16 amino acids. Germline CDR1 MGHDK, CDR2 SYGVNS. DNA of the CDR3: TGTGCCAGCAGTGGACTTGGGGCGGTGGGGAACTATGGCTACACCTTC. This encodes CASSGLGAVGNYGYTF.

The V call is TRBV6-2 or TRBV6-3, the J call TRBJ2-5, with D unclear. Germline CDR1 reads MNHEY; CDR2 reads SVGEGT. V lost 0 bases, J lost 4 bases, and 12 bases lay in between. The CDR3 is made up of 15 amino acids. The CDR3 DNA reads TGTGCCAGCAGTTACTCTCTCTCTGGGTTAGAGACCCAGTACTTC. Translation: CASSYSLSGLETQYF.

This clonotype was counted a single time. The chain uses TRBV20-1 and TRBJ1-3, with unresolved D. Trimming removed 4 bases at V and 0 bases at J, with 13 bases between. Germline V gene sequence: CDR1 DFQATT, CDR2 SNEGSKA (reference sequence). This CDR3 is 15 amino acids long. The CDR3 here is CSATPGRASGNTIYF. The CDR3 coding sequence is TGCAGTGCTACCCCGGGCCGGGCCTCTGGAAACACCATATATTTT.

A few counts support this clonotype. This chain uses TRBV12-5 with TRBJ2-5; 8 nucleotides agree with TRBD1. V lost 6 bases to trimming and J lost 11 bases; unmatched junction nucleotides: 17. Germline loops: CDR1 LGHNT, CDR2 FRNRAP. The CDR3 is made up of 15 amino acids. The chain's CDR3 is CASGRAGTGTLEQYF. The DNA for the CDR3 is TGTGCTAGTGGCCGCGCGGGGACAGGAACTTTAGAGCAGTACTTC.

Written as DNA, the CDR3 is TGTGCCAGCAGTTTATCGCAGGGGGCGTATGGCTACACCTTC. Its translation: CASSLSQGAYGYTF. The chain combines TRBV28 with TRBJ1-2; TRBD1 agrees at 8 bases. CDR3 length: 14 amino acids. Trimming removed 1 base from V and 5 bases from J; junction bases left unmatched: 3. CDR1 is MDHEN, CDR2 SYDVKM, per germline.